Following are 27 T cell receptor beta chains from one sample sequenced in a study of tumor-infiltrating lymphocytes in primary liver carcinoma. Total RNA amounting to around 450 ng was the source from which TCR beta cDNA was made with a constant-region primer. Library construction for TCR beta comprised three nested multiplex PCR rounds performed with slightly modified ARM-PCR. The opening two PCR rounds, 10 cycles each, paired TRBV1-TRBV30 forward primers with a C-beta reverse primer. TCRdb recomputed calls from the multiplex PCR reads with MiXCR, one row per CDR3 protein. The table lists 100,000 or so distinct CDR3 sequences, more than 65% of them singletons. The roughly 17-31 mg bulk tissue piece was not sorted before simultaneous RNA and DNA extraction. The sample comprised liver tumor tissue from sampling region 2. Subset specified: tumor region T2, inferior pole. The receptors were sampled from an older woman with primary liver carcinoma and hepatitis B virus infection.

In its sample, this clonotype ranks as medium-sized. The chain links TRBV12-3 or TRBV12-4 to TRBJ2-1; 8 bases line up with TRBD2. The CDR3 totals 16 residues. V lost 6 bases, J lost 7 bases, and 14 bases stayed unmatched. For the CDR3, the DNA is TGTGCCAGCAGCTATAGGTCCAGCGGGGGCCCAAATGAGCAGTTCTTC. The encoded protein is CASSYRSSGGPNEQFF.

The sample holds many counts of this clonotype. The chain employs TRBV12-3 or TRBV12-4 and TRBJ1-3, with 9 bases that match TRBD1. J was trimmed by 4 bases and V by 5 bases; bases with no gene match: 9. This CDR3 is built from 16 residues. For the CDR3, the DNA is TGTGCCAGCAGTCCTACAGGGGGCAGGTCCGGAAACACCATATATTTT. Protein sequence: CASSPTGGRSGNTIYF.

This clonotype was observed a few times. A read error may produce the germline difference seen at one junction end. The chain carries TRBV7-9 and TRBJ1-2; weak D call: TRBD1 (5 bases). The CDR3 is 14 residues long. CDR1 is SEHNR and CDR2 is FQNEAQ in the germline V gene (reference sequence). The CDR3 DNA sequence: TGTACCAGTAGCTTATCCCAGGGTAGTCGGAGCTACACCTTC. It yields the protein CTSSLSQGSRSYTF.

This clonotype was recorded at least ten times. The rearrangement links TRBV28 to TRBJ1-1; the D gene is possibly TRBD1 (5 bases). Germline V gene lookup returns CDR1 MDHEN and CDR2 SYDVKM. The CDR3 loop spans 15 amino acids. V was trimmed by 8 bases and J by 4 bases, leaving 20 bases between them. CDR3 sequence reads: CASGASLGQGTEAFF. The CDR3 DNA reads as TGTGCCAGCGGGGCGTCGCTCGGCCAGGGCACTGAAGCTTTCTTT.

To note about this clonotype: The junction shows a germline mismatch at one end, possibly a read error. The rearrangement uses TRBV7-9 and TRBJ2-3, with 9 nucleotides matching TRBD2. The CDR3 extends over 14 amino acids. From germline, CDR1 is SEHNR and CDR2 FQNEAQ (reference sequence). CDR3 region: CASSLAGLPDTQYF. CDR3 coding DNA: TGTGCCAGCAGCCTAGCGGGACTGCCAGATACGCAGTATTTT.

This CDR3 is CATSRDQGVGYNEQFF. The CDR3 nucleotides are TGTGCCACCAGCAGAGATCAGGGAGTTGGGTACAATGAGCAGTTCTTC. This sequence joins TRBV15 and TRBJ2-1; tentatively, D is TRBD1 or TRBD2 (5 bases each). Germline values: CDR1 LNHNV, CDR2 YYDKDF (reference sequence). V was clipped by 0 bases and J by 4 bases, with 13 bases between them. The CDR3 loop spans 16 amino acids.

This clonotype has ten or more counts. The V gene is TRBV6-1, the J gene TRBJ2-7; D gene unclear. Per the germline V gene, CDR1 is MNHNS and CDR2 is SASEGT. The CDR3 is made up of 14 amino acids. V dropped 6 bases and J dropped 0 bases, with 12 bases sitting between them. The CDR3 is CASRFYPSSYEQYF. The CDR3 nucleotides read TGTGCCAGCAGATTTTACCCCAGCTCCTACGAGCAGTACTTC.

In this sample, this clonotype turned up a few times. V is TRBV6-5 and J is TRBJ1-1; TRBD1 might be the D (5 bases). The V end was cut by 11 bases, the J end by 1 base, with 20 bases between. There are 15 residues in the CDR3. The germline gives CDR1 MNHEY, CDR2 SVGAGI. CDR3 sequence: CAGGTQGRQNTEAFF. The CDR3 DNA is TGTGCCGGCGGTACTCAGGGACGGCAGAACACTGAAGCTTTCTTT.

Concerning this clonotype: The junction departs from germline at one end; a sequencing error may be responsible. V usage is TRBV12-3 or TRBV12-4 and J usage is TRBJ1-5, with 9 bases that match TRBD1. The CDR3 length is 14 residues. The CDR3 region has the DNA TGTGCCAGCAGTTTAACAGGGGGCGGTCAGTCCCAGCATTTT. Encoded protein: CASSLTGGGQSQHF.

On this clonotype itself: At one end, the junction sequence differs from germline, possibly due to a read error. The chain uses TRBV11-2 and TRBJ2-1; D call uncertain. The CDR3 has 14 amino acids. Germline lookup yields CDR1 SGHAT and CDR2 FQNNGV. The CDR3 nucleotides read TGTGCCAGCAGCCTGACCCCCACCGGCAATGAGCAGCTCTTC. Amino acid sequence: CASSLTPTGNEQLF.

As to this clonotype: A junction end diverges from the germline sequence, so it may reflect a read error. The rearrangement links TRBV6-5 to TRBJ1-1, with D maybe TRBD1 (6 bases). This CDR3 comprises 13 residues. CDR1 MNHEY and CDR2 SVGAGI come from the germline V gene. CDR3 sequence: CACSTQRDTEAFF. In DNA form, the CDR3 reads TGTGCCTGCAGCACTCAGCGGGACACTGAGGCTTTCTTT.

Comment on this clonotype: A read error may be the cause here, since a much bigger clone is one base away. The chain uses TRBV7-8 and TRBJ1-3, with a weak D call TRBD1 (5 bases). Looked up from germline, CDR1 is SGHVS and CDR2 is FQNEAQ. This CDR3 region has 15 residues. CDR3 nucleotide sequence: TGTGCCAGCAGCTTCTCTCAGGGACCTGGAAACACCTTATATTTT. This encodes CASSFSQGPGNTLYF.

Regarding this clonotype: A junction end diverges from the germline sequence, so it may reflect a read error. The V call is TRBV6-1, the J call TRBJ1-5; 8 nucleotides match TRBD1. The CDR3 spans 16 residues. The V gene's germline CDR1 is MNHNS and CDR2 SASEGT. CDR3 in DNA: TGTGCCAGCAGATGCACGACAGGGGAGGGCAATCACCCCCAGCATTTT. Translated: CASRCTTGEGNHPQHF.

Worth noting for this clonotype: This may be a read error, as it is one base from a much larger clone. The DNA for the CDR3 is TGTGCCAGCAGCCAATCGAGGACAATTCAAGAGACCCAGTACTTC. Protein: CASSQSRTIQETQYF. This chain joins TRBV6-1 and TRBJ2-5; D may be TRBD1 (5 bases). Trimming took off 6 bases at V and 2 bases at J, with 16 bases between the two ends. Germline V gene data show CDR1 as MNHNS and CDR2 as SASEGT. This CDR3 region has 15 residues.

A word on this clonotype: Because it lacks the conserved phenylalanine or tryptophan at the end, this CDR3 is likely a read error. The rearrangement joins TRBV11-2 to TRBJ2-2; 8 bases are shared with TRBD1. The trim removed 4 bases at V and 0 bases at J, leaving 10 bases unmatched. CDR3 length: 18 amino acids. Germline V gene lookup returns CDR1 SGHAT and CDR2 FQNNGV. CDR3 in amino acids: CASSSASNRGTNTGELFS. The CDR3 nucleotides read TGTGCCAGCAGCTCCGCATCCAACAGGGGGACGAACACCGGGGAGCTGTTTTCT.

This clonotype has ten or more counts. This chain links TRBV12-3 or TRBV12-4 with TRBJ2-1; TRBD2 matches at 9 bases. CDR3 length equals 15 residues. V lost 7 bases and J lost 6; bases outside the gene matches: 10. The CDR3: CASTLGLAGLNEQFF. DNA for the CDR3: TGTGCCAGCACTTTGGGGCTAGCGGGACTCAATGAGCAGTTCTTC.

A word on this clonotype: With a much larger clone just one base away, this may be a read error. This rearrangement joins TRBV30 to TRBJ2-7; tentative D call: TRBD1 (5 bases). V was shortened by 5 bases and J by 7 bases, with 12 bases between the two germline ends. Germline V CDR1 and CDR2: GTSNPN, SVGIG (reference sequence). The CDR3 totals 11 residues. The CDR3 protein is CAWFQGKEQYF. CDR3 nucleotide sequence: TGTGCCTGGTTCCAGGGCAAGGAGCAGTACTTC.

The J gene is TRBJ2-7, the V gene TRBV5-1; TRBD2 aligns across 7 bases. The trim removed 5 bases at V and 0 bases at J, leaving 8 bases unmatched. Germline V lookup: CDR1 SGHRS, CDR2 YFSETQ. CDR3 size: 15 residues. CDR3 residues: CASSPGRMSSYEQYF. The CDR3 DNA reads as TGCGCCAGCAGTCCCGGGAGGATGAGCTCCTACGAGCAGTACTTC.

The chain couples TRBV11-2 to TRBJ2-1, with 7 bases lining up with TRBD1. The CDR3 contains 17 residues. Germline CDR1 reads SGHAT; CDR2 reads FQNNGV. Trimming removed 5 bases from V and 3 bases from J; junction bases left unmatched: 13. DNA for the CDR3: TGTGCCAGCAGCATACGACAGGGACGGAGATTCTACAATGAGCAGTTCTTC. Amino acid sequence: CASSIRQGRRFYNEQFF.

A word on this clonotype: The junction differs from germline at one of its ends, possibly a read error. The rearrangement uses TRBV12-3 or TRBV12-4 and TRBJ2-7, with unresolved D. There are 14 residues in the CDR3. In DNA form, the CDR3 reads TGTGTCAGCAGTTTAGCTGCTGGGTCCTACGAGCGGTACTTC. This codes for CVSSLAAGSYERYF.

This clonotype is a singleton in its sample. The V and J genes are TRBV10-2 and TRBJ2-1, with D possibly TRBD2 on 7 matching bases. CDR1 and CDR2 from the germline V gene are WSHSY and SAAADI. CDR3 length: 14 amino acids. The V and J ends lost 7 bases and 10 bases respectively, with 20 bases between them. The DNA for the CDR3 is TGCGCCAGCATATTTTCGAGGGGGAGGGGCGAGCAGTTCTTC. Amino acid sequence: CASIFSRGRGEQFF.

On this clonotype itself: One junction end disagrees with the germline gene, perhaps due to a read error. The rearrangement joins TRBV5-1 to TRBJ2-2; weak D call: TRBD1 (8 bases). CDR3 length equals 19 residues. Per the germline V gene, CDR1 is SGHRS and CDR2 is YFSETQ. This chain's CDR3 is CTSSLLISRGTGNTGELFF. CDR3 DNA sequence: TGCACCAGCAGCCTCCTAATTTCGCGGGGGACAGGGAACACCGGGGAGCTGTTTTTT.

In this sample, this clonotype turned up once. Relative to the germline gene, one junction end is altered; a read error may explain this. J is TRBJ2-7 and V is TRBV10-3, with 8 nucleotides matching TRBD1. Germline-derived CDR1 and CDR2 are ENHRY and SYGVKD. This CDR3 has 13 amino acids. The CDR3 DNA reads TGTGCCATCAGCCAGACAGGGGTCCACGAGCGGTACTTC. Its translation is CAISQTGVHERYF.

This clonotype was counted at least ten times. CDR3 DNA: TGTGCCATCAGCAAACAGGAGCGGGAGACCCAGTACTTC. Its translation: CAISKQERETQYF. The chain combines TRBV10-3 with TRBJ2-5, with D perhaps given as TRBD1 or TRBD2 (5 bases each). V was pared by 6 bases and J by 5 bases, with 13 bases between. In germline, CDR1 is ENHRY, CDR2 SYGVKD. The CDR3 spans 13 residues.

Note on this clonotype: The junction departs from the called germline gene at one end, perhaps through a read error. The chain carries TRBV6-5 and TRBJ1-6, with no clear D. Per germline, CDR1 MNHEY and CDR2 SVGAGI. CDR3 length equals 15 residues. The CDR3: CASSLTGSGNSPLHF. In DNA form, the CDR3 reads TGTGCAAGCAGTCTTACCGGGTCAGGTAATTCACCCCTCCACTTT.

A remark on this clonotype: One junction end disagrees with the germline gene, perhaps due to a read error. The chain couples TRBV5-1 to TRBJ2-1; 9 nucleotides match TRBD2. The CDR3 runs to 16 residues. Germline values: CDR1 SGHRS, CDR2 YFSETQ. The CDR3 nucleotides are TGCGCCAGCAGGTTGAATAGCGGGAGCTCCTACAATGAGAAGTTCTTC. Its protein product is CASRLNSGSSYNEKFF.

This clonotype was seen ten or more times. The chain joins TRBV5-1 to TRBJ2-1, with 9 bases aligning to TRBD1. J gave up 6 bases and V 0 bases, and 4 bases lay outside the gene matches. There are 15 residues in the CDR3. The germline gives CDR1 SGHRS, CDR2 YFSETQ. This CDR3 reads CASSLGTGVFNEQFF. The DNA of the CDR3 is TGCGCCAGCAGCTTGGGGACAGGGGTTTTCAATGAGCAGTTCTTC.